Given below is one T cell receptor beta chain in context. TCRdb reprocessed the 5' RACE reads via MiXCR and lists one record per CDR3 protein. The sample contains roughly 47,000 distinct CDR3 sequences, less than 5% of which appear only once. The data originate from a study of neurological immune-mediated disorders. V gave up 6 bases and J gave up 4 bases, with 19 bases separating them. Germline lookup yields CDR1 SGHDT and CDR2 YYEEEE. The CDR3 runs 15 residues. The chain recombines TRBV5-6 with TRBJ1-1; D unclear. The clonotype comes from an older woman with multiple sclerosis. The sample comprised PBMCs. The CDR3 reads CASTPDAGRVTEAFF. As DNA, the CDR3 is TGTGCCAGCACCCCGGATGCGGGTAGAGTCACTGAAGCTTTCTTT.